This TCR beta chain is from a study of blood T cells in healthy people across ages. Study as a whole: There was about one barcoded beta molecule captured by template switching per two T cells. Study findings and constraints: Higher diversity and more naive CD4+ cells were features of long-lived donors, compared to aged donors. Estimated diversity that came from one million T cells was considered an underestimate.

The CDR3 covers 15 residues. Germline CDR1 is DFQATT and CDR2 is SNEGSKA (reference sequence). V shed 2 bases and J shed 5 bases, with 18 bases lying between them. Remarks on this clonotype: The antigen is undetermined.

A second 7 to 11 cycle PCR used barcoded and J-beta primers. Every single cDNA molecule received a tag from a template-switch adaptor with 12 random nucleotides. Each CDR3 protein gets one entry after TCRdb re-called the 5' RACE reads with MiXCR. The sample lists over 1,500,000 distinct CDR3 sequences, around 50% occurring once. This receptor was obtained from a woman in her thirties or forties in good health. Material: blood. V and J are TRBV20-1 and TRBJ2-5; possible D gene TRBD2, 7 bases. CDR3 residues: CSARSGAGAEETQYF. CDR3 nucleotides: TGCAGTGCTAGATCCGGTGCGGGGGCGGAGGAGACCCAGTACTTC.